A single sample is the source of the 9 T cell receptor beta chains below, sequenced in a study of CXCR3-negative and CXCR3-positive naive CD8 T cells. Study observations and caveats: Hydrophobicity of TRB CDR3s was greater in CXCR3-positive naive cells than in CXCR3-negative naive cells.

These receptors' targets are unknown. It was by 5' RACE with UMI labels that the TRB cDNA libraries were prepared. With the 5' RACE reads reprocessed, TCRdb shows one record per CDR3 protein and no DNA. This sample's table reports over 55,000 distinct CDR3 sequences. Sequencing was carried out using naive CXCR3+ CD8+ T cells from blood. The subset here: CD45RO-CCR7+CD27+CD95- naive CD8+ T cells expressing CXCR3 (TNR3+). These receptors all come from a human donor in good health. Some clones in this sample may be carry-over from other donors' samples.

CDR3 protein: CASSLARTVLESGYTF. The V and J genes are TRBV7-9 and TRBJ1-2. The germline gives CDR1 SEHNR, CDR2 FQNEAQ (reference sequence). This CDR3 has 16 residues.

This chain connects TRBV29-1 to TRBJ2-1; TCRdb designates TRBD2, a call that cannot be tested without DNA. Per the germline V gene, CDR1 is SQVTM and CDR2 is ANQGSEA. The CDR3 extends over 15 amino acids. The CDR3 spells CSVDSGLALGDEQFF.

The gene calls are TRBV10-1 and TRBJ2-2. Germline V CDR1 and CDR2: WNHNN, SYGVQD (reference sequence). The CDR3 is made up of 14 amino acids. CDR3 protein: CASSERGDTGELFF.

The gene calls are TRBV28 and TRBJ2-3; TCRdb picks TRBD1, but there is no DNA to check that call. The CDR3 runs to 14 residues. From germline, CDR1 is MDHEN and CDR2 SYDVKM. The CDR3 reads CASTPITPTDTQYF.

This sequence joins TRBV20-1 and TRBJ2-1; TCRdb's D call of TRBD1 is untestable without DNA. CDR1 DFQATT and CDR2 SNEGSKA come from the germline V gene (reference sequence). This CDR3 spans 16 amino acids. CDR3 protein: CSARILGGSSYNEQFF.

This chain connects TRBV7-2 to TRBJ1-1. Germline assignment: CDR1 SGHTA and CDR2 FQGNSA. CDR3 length: 13 amino acids. The CDR3 is CASSLSGWTEAFF.

The chain carries TRBV24-1 and TRBJ2-7; there is no DNA to check the TCRdb D call of TRBD1. There are 15 residues in the CDR3. Germline lookup yields CDR1 KGHDR and CDR2 SFDVKD. This chain's CDR3 is CATSDPDRDPYEQYF.

The chain links TRBV7-9 to TRBJ1-5. CDR3 length: 13 amino acids. CDR1 is SEHNR and CDR2 is FQNEAQ in the germline V gene (reference sequence). The CDR3 sequence: CASGATGNQPQHF.

V is TRBV4-2 and J is TRBJ1-5; without DNA, the TCRdb call of TRBD1 cannot be checked. The length of the CDR3 is 20 residues. Germline V gives CDR1 LGHNA, CDR2 YNFKEQ. The CDR3 here is CASSQVLGGGAGRVYQPQHF.